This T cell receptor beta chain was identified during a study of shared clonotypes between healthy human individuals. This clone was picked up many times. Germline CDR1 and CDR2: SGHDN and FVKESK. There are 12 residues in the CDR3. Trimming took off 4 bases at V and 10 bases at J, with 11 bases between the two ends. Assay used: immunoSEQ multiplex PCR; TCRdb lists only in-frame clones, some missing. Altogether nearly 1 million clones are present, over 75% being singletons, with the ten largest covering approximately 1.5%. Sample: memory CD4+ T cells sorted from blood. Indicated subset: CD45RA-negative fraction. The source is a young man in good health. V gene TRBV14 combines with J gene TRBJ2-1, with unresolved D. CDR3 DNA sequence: TGTGCCAGCAGCCCATTAAGTGGGGAGCAGTTCTTC. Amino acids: CASSPLSGEQFF.